This T cell receptor beta chain derives from a study of T cells in Graves' hyperthyroidism and ophthalmopathy. The study's findings and limits: Most thyroid clonotypes that were expanded above 0.001 also turned up in blood.

Note on this clonotype: Its target is unknown.

Amplification targeted TCR beta CDR3 regions from RNA transcripts. The HTBI set primed first-round TCR CDR3 RT-PCR. TCRdb used MiXCR to reprocess the multiplex PCR reads, holding one entry per CDR3 protein. The table has 500,000 to 650,000 distinct CDR3 sequences, approximately 49% seen once. The CDR3 runs to 12 residues. The germline V gene has CDR1 MNHEY and CDR2 SVGAGI. V dropped 6 bases and J dropped 3 bases, with 8 bases sitting between them. A patient was excluded if there was uncontrolled infection, other autoimmune disease, pregnancy or lactation. Thyroid ultrasound and orbital computed tomography, with clinical symptoms and serum thyroxine and TRAb, informed diagnoses.

Sequencing input: peripheral blood or thyroid tissue (not recorded which). The sequence came from an adult woman with Graves' disease, either hyperthyroidism or ophthalmopathy (not recorded which). The J gene is TRBJ1-1, the V gene TRBV6-5; the D is unclear. The CDR3 nucleotides are TGTGCCAGCAGGAGACAAGACACTGAAGCTTTCTTT. It codes for CASRRQDTEAFF.